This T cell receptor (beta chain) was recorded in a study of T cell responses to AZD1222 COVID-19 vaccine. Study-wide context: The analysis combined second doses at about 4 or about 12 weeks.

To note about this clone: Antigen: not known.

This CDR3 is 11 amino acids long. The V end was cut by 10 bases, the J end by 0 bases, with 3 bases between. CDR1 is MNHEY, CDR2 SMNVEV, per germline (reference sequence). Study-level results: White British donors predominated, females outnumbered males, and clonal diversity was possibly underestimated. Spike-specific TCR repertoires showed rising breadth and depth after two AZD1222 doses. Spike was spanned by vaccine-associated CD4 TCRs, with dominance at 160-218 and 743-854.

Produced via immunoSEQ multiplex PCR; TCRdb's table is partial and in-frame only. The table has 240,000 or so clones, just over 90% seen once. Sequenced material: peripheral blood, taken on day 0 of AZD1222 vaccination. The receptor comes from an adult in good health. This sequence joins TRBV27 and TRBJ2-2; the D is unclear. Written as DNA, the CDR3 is TGTGCCACCGCGAACACCGGGGAGCTGTTTTTT. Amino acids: CATANTGELFF.